Each of the 3 T cell receptor beta chains below was sequenced from the same sample in a study of regulatory T cells in long-lasting Graves disease. Time point here: newly diagnosed GD, antithyroid drugs for less than 3 months. The TCR library used RNA extracted from PBMCs. CDR3 regions were amplified by Arm-PCR using iRepertoire HTBI primers to build TCR beta libraries. TCRdb reanalysed the multiplex PCR reads using MiXCR and keeps one entry per CDR3 protein. This table has 580,000 or so distinct CDR3 sequences, about 16% appearing once. Separately, the same data were catalogued under a study of T cells in Graves' hyperthyroidism and ophthalmopathy.

The sequences come from peripheral blood mononuclear cells (PBMCs), collected at new diagnosis, from a patient treated with antithyroid drugs. The receptors were sampled from a man between 18 and 35 years old with Graves disease.

At least ten counts were recorded for this clonotype. The V call is TRBV27, the J call TRBJ2-6; D may be TRBD1 or TRBD2 (5 bases each). From germline, CDR1 is MNHEY and CDR2 SMNVEV (reference sequence). CDR3 length: 16 amino acids. The V end was cut by 5 bases, the J end by 0 bases, with 11 bases between. DNA for the CDR3: TGTGCCAGCAGTCCGATCGGGACCTCTGGGGCCAACGTCCTGACTTTC. It yields the protein CASSPIGTSGANVLTF.

This clonotype showed up many times. The chain uses TRBV27 and TRBJ2-7; weak D call: TRBD2 (6 bases). CDR1 is MNHEY and CDR2 is SMNVEV in the germline V gene (reference sequence). V was trimmed by 6 bases and J by 5 bases, leaving 8 bases between them. This CDR3 has 11 amino acids. The CDR3 sequence: CASRGGDEQYF. DNA of the CDR3: TGTGCCAGCAGGGGAGGAGACGAGCAGTACTTC.

This chain uses TRBV5-1 with TRBJ2-1; a weak D match, TRBD2 (6 bases). The germline V gene has CDR1 SGHRS and CDR2 YFSETQ. V was shortened by 0 bases and J by 6 bases, with 16 bases between the two germline ends. This CDR3 has 16 amino acids. CDR3 residues: CASSLASGARRNEQFF. For the CDR3, the DNA is TGCGCCAGCAGCTTGGCATCGGGAGCTCGCCGCAATGAGCAGTTCTTC.